The entry below gives a single T cell receptor (beta chain) sequence along with its context. Its target is unknown. Germline CDR1 and CDR2: SGHVS and FNYEAQ. This CDR3 spans 15 amino acids. V lost 5 bases to trimming and J lost 3 bases, with 16 bases between them. The sample originates from a study of identifying expanded T cells in peripheral blood. Regarding the study as a whole: Roughly two-week clone count variance significantly increased as total template count grew. Differentially abundant clones: around 1.2 between replicates, about 15 at about two weeks, 19 to 20 at four.

The protocol was immunoSEQ multiplex PCR, while the TCRdb copy is restricted to in-frame clones and leaves out a portion. This sample yields around 100,000 clones, of which roughly 89% are seen a single time; 16% belongs to the top ten. During the collection period, no donor immune events like infections were recorded. This chain links TRBV7-6 with TRBJ1-2, with TRBD1 as a possible D gene (6 bases). The receptor was isolated from a person between 18 and 69 years old in good health. Input material: blood. CDR3 protein: CASSQPQGNYYGYTF. The DNA for the CDR3 is TGTGCCAGCAGCCAACCACAGGGTAATTACTATGGCTACACCTTC.